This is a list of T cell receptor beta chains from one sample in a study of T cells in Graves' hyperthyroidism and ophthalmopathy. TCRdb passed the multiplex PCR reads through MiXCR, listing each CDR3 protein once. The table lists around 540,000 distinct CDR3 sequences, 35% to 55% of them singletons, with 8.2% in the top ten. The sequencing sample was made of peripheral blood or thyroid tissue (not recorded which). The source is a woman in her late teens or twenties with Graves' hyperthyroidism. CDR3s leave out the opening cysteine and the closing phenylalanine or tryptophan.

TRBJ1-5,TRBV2,ASSYLESTGTNQPQH
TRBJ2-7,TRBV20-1,SARATSSYEQY
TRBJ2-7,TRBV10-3,AISGQTRGGYEQY
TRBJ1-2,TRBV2,ASSFWGARSYGYT
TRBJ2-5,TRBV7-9,ASSFNWDSKTQY
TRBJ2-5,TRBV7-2,ASSPLGRGGETQY
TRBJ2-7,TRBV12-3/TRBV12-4,ASSLYATGLMSYEQY
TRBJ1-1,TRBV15,ATSRGVFLLNTEAF
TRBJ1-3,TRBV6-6,ASSYLRDGSRNTIY
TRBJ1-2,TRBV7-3,ASSLSGQRGYT
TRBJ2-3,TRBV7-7,ASSLRGGSTDTQY
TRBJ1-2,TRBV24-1,ATSGDRGRPGDYGYT
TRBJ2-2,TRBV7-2,ASSTLSGELF
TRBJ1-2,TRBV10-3,AISTPSGTEYGYT
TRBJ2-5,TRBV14,ASSRGTGGKETQY
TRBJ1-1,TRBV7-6,ASSQAQMGLGTEAF
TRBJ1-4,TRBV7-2,ASSLAQTNEKLF
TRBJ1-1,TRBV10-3,AISETGFAEAF
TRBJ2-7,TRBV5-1,ASSLDPSGLSYEQY
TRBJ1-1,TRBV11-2,ASSLKVSKNTEAF
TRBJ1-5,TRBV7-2,ASSQDLVGEGNQPQH
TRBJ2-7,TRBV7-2,ASSLGGPRSEQY
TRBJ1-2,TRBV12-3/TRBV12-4,ASSGGSAGYT
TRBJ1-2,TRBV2,ASSDSSSGTDTNYGYT
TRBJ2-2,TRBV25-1,ASSEFRQGNTGELF
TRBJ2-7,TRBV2,ASSDGPSREQY
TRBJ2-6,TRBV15,ATSNWYGLEGANVLT
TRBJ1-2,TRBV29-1,SAEGGGYGYT
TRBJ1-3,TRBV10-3,AIRPTDSTGGYTIY
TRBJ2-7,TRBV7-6,ASSHPPGRSSYEQY
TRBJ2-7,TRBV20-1,SAKGFGGTYEQY
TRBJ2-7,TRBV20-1,SAGAGIRSYEQY
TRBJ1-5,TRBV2,ASRTGDSNQPQH
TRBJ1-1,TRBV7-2,ASSFTTNTEAF
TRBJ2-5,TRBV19,ASSMVGSETQY
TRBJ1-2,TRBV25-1,ASSVRDAQSYGYT
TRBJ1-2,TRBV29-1,SVEVGGTT
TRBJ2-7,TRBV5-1,ASRTDLAAHEQY
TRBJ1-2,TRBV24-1,ATSDLRTDYGYT
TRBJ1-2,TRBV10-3,AISGQVSNYGYT
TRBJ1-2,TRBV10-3,GISAGTGSHGYT
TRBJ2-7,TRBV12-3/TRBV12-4,ASRPTGRSYEQY
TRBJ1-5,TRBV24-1,AAGGGETQH
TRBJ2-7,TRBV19,ASSIFLGQPTYEQY
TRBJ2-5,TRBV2,ASSVTIQETQY
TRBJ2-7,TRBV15,ATSRPLAGEQY